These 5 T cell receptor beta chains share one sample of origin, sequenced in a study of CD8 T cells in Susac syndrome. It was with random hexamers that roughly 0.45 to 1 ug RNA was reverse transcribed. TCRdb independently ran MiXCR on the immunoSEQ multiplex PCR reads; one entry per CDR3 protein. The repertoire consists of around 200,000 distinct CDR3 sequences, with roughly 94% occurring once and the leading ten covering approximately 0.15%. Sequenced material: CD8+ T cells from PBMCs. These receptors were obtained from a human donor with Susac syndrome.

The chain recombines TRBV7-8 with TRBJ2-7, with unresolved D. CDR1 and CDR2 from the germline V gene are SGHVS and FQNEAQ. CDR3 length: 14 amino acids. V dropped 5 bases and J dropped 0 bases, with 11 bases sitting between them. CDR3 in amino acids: CASSLTQLSYEQYF. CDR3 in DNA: TGTGCCAGCAGCCTCACCCAGCTCTCCTACGAGCAGTACTTC.

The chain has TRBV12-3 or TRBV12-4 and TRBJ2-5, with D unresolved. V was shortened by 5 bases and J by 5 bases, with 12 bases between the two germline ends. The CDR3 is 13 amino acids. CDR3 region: CASSAIEWETQYF. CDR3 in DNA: TGTGCCAGCAGTGCAATCGAATGGGAGACCCAGTACTTC.

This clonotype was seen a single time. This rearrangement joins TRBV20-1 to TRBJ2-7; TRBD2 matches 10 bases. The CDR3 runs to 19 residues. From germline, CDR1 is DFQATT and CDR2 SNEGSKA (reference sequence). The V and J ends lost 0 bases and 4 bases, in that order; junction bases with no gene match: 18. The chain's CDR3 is CSARDRGLAGEKRGYEQYF. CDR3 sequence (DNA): TGCAGTGCTAGAGATAGGGGGCTAGCGGGAGAGAAGAGGGGTTACGAGCAGTACTTC.

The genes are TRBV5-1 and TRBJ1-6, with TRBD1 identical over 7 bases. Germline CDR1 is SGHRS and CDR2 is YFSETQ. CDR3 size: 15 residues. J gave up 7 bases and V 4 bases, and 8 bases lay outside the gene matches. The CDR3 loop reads CASSDRQGLNSPLHF. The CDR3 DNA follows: TGCGCCAGCAGCGATAGACAGGGCCTAAATTCACCCCTCCACTTT.

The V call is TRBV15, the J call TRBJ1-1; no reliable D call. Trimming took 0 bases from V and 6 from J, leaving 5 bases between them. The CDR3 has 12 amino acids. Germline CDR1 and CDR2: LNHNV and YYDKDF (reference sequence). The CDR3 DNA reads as TGTGCCACCAGCAGAGACGTTTCTGAAGCTTTCTTT. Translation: CATSRDVSEAFF.